This T cell receptor beta chain was captured by sequencing in a study of T cell changes during pregnancy in multiple sclerosis. Profiling relied on immunoSEQ multiplex PCR, and the TCRdb table lists in-frame clones only, not all of them. The sample has tens of thousands of clones, roughly 84% seen once. The germline V gene has CDR1 SNHLY and CDR2 FYNNEI. The CDR3 is 19 amino acids. Trimming took 3 bases from V and 0 from J; bases not matched to a gene: 12. The chain recombines TRBV2 with TRBJ2-3; 10 bases are a match to TRBD2. This TCR derives from a female donor with multiple sclerosis, enrolled in a pregnancy study. The material sequenced was CD8+ T cells from peripheral blood mononuclear cells, taken after pregnancy. CDR3 DNA sequence: TGTGCCAGCAGTGAGACCCTAGCGGGGGAGAACCTTAGCACAGATACGCAGTATTTT. Amino acid sequence: CASSETLAGENLSTDTQYF.